This T cell receptor (beta chain) was retrieved from a study of shared clonotypes between healthy human individuals. Background on the study: The composition of the donors was two women and a few men aged 18 to 49.

CDR3 size: 17 residues. From germline, CDR1 is LGHNT and CDR2 FRNRAP. J was trimmed by 0 bases and V by 2 bases; bases with no gene match: 7. Sorted-subset replicate PCR reactions were performed with around 200 ng DNA, corresponding to roughly 27,000 T cell genomes. TCRdb's copy holds only in-frame clones and misses some; the assay was immunoSEQ multiplex PCR. This sample carries approximately 2.4 million clones, roughly 95% of them seen once, and the ten largest clones take roughly 0.13%. The study's findings and limits: Compared with clonotypes that all four donors shared, non-shared clonotypes had lower generation probabilities.

Regarding this clone: Its specificity is not known.

The sample taken for sequencing was naive CD4+ T cells sorted from blood. The subset: CD45RA+ positively selected. The clonotype comes from a man between 18 and 29 years old in good health. J is TRBJ1-3 and V is TRBV12-5, with 7 nucleotides matching TRBD1. The CDR3 bases are TGTGCTAGTGGTTTGTCCGGACAGGCAAGCTCTGGAAACACCATATATTTT. As protein: CASGLSGQASSGNTIYF.